The TCR beta chain described here comes from a study of OX40 agonist ivuxolimab in advanced cancers. On the study more broadly: Hepatocellular carcinoma, melanoma, renal cell or head and neck cancer occurred in dose-escalation patients. Study outcomes and limitations: Among the lowest levels of clonal expansion were found in partial responders at 0.1-3.0 mg/kg.

The method was immunoSEQ multiplex PCR; TCRdb's version includes in-frame clones alone and lacks a portion of them. The sample lists 78,000 or so clones; approximately 90% were seen once. CDR1 is MNHEY, CDR2 SVGAGI, per germline. Trimming stripped 0 bases from V and 7 bases from J, with 9 bases between. The CDR3 totals 13 residues. With regard to this clone: Its antigen remains unknown. Other DNA sequences in the same sample also yield this CDR3.

The input for sequencing was CD4+ or CD8+ T cells sorted from blood, taken in a trial of the OX40 agonist ivuxolimab. The sequence derives from an adult with an advanced solid tumor such as melanoma, head and neck, liver or kidney cancer. The chain is built from TRBV6-5 and TRBJ1-2; tentative D call: TRBD1 (6 bases). This chain's CDR3 is CASSYSGGGGYTF. For the CDR3, the DNA is TGTGCCAGCAGTTACTCAGGGGGAGGTGGCTACACCTTC.